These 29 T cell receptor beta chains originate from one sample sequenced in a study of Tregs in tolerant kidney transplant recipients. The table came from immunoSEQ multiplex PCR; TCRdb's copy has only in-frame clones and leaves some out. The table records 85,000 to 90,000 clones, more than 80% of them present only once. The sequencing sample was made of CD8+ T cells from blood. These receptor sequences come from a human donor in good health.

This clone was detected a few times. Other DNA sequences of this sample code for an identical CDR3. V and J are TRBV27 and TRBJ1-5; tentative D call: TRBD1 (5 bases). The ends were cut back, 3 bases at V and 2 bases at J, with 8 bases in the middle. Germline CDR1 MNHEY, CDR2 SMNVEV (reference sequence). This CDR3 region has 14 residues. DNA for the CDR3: TGTGCCAGCAGTTTTCTGACAGGCAATCAGCCCCAGCATTTT. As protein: CASSFLTGNQPQHF.

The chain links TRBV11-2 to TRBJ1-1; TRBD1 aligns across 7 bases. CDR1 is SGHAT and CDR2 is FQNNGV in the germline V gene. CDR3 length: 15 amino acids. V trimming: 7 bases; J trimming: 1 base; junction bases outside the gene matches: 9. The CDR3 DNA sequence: TGTGCCAGCACCCTGGAGGGGGCAGCGAACACTGAAGCTTTCTTT. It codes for CASTLEGAANTEAFF.

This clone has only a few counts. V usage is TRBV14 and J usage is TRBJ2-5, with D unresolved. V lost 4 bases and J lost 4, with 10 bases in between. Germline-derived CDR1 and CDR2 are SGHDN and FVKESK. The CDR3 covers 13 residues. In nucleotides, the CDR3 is TGTGCCAGCAGCCTCAAGACGGCAGAGACCCAGTACTTC. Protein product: CASSLKTAETQYF.

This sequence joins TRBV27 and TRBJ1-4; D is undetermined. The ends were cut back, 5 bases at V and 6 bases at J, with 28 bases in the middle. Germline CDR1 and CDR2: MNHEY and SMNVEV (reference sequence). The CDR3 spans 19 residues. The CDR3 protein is CASSLRGGRAGIRDEKLFF. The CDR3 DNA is TGTGCCAGCAGTCTACGGGGAGGCCGGGCCGGTATTCGGGATGAAAAACTGTTTTTT.

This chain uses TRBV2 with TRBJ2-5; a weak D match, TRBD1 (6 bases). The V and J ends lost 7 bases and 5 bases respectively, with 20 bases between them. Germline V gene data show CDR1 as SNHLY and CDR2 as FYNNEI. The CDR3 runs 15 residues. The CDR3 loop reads CASIGGRRGRETQYF. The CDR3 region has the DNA TGTGCCAGCATCGGAGGTCGCAGGGGTCGGGAGACCCAGTACTTC.

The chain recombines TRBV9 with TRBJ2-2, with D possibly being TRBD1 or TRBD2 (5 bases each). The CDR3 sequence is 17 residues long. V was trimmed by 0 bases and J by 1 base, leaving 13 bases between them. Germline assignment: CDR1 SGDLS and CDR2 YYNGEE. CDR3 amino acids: CASSVAVGARNTGELFF. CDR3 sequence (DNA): TGTGCCAGCAGCGTAGCTGTCGGGGCCAGGAACACCGGGGAGCTGTTTTTT.

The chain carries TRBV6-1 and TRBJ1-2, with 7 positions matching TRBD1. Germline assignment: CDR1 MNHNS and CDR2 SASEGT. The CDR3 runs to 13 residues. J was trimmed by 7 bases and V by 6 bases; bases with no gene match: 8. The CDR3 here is CASSSQGMSGYTF. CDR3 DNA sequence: TGTGCCAGCAGCTCACAGGGGATGTCTGGCTACACCTTC.

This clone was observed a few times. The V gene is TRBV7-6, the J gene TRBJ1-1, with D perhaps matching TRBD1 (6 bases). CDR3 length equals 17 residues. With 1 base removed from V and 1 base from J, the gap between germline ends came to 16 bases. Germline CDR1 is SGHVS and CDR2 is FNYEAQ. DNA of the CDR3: TGTGCCAGCAGCTTAGGAGATCTGGGACAAAAGAACACTGAAGCTTTCTTT. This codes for CASSLGDLGQKNTEAFF.

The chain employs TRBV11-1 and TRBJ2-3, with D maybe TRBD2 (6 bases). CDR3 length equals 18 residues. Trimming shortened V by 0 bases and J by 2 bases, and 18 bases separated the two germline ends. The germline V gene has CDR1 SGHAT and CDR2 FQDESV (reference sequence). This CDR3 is CASSLAPLLGRLTDTQYF. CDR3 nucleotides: TGTGCCAGCAGCTTAGCGCCATTACTCGGGAGACTCACAGATACGCAGTATTTT.

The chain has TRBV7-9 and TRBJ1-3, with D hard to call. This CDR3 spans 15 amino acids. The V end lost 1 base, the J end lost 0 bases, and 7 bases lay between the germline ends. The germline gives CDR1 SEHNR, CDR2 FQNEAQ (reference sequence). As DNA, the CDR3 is TGTGCCAGCAGCTTAGGCCCCATCTCTGGAAACACCATATATTTT. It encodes CASSLGPISGNTIYF. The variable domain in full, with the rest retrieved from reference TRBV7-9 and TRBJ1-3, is DTGVSQNPRHKITKRGQNVTFRCDPISEHNRLYWYRQTLGQGPEFLTYFQNEAQLEKSRLLSDRFSAERPKGSFSTLEIQRTEQGDSAMYLCASSLGPISGNTIYFGEGSWLTVV.

CDR3 bases: TGTGCCAGCAGCCATCCCTCGAGGGGGGGCAATGAGCAGTTCTTC. Translated, it gives CASSHPSRGGNEQFF. V and J are TRBV7-8 and TRBJ2-1, with TRBD2 as a possible D gene (7 bases). The CDR3 runs 15 residues. V was shortened by 5 bases and J by 6 bases, with 17 bases between the two germline ends. CDR1 is SGHVS, CDR2 FQNEAQ, per germline. Using reference TRBV7-8 and TRBJ2-1 for the parts outside the CDR3, the full variable domain is GAGVSQSPRYKVAKRGQDVALRCDPISGHVSLFWYQQALGQGPEFLTYFQNEAQLDKSGLPSDRFFAERPEGSVSTLKIQRTQQEDSAVYLCASSHPSRGGNEQFFGPGTRLTVL.

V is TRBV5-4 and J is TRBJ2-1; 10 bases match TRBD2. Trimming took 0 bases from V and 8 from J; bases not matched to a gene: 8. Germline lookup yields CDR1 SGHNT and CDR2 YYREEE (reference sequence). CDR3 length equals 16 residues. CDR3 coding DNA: TGTGCCAGCAGCTTGGCAGAGCGGGAGGGCCGTTATGAGCAGTTCTTC. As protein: CASSLAEREGRYEQFF.

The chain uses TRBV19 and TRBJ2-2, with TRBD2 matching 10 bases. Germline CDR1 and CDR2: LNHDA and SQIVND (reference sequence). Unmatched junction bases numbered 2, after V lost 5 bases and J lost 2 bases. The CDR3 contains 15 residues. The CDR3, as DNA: TGTGCCAGTAGTCTAGCGGGAGTTAACACCGGGGAGCTGTTTTTT. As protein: CASSLAGVNTGELFF.

DNA of the CDR3: TGTGCCTGGAGTGTTGGGAACATTCAGTACTTC. Its translation is CAWSVGNIQYF. The J gene is TRBJ2-4, the V gene TRBV30, with D hard to call. Trimming removed 0 bases from V and 7 bases from J, with 4 bases in between. The CDR3 sequence is 11 residues long. Germline V lookup: CDR1 GTSNPN, CDR2 SVGIG (reference sequence).

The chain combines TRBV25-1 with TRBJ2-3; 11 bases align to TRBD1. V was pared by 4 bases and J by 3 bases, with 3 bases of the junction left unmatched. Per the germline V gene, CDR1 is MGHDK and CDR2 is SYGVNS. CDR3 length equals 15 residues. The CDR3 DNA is TGTGCCAGCAGTGTCCGGGACAGGGGGACAGATACGCAGTATTTT. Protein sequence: CASSVRDRGTDTQYF.

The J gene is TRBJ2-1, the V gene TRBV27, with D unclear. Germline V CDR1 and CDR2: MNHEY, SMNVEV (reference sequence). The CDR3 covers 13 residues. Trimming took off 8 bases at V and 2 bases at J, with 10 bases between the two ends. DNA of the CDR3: TGTGCCAGCCTCGGTTCGCCCTACAATGAGCAGTTCTTC. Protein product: CASLGSPYNEQFF.

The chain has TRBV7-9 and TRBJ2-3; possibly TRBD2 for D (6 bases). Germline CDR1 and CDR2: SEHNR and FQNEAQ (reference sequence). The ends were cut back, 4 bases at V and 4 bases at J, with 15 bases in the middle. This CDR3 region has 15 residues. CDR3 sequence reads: CASSSGLTAADTQYF. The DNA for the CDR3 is TGTGCCAGCAGCTCGGGACTCACGGCGGCAGATACGCAGTATTTT.

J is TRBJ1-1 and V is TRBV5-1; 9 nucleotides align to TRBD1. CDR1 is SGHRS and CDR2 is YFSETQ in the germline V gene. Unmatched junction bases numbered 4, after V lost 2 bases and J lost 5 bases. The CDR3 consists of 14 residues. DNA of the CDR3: TGCGCCAGCAGCTTCACAGGGGGCCGGACTGAAGCTTTCTTT. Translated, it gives CASSFTGGRTEAFF.

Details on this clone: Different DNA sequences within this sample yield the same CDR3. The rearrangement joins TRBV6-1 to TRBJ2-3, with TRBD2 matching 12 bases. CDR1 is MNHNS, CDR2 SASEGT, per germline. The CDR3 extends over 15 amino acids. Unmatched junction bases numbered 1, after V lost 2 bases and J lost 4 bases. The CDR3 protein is CASSELAGGPDTQYF. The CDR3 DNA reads TGTGCCAGCAGTGAACTAGCGGGGGGGCCAGATACGCAGTATTTT.

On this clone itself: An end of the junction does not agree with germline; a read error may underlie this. Here the CDR3 reads CASSLGDTYYGYTF. CDR3 nucleotide sequence: TGTGCCAGCAGTTTGGGGGACACCTACTATGGCTACACCTTC. This sequence joins TRBV5-6 and TRBJ1-2, with D maybe TRBD1 (6 bases). Germline lookup yields CDR1 SGHDT and CDR2 YYEEEE. The CDR3 is 14 residues long.

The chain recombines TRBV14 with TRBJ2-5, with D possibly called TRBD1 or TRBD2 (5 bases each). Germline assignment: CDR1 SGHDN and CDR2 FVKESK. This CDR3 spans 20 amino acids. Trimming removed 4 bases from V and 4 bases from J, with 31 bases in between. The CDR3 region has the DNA TGTGCCAGCAGCCCCGGGACCGCCCAGCCCTCCTTACGGATTTCAGAGACCCAGTACTTC. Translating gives CASSPGTAQPSLRISETQYF.

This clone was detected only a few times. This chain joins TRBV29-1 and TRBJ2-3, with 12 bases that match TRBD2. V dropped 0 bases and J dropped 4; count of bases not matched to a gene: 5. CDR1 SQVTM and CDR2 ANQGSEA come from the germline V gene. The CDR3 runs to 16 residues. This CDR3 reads CSVEDGLAGGADTQYF. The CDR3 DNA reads TGCAGCGTTGAAGATGGTCTAGCGGGGGGGGCAGATACGCAGTATTTT.

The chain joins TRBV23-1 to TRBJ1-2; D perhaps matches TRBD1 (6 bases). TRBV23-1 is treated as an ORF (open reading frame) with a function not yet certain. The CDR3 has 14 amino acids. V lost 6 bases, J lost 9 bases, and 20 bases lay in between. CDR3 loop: CASRGGIAGRSYTF. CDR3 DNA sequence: TGCGCCAGCAGGGGGGGCATAGCGGGGCGGAGCTACACCTTC.

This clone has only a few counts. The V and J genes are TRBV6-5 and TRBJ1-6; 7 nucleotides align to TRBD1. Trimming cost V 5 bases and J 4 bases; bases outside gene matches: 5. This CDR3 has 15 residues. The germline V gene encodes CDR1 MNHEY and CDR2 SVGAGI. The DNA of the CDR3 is TGTGCCAGCAGTATTCAGGGGGGTTATAATTCACCCCTCCACTTT. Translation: CASSIQGGYNSPLHF.

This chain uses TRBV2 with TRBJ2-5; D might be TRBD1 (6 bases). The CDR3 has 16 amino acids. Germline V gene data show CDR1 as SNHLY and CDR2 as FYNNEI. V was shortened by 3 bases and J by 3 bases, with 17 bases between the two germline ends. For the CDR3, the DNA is TGTGCCAGCAGTGATGGCCAGGGGAACGTCGAAGAGACCCAGTACTTC. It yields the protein CASSDGQGNVEETQYF.

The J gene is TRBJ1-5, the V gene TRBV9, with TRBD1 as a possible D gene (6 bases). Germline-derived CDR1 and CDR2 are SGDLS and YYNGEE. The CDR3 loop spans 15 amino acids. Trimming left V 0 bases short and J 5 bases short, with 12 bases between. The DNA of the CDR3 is TGTGCCAGCAGCGTAGCTGGGGCAGGGGATCAGCCCCAGCATTTT. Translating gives CASSVAGAGDQPQHF. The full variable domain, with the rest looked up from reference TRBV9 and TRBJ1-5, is DSGVTQTPKHLITATGQRVTLRCSPRSGDLSVYWYQQSLDQGLQFLIQYYNGEERAKGNILERFSAQQFPDLHSELNLSSLELGDSALYFCASSVAGAGDQPQHFGDGTRLSIL.

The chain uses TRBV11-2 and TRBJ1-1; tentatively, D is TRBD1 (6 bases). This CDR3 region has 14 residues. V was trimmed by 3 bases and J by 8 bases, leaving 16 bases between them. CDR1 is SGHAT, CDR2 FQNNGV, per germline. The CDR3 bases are TGTGCCAGCAGCTTGGGGGCCGACAGAGGGGAAGCTTTCTTT. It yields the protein CASSLGADRGEAFF.

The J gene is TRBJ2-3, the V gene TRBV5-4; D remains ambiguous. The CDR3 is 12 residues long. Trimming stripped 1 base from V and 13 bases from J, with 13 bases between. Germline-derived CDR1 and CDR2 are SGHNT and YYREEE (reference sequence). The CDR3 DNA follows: TGTGCCAGCAGCTTGCCCCTAAATAAGAAGTATTTT. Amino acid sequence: CASSLPLNKKYF.

The CDR3 DNA reads as TGCGCCAGCAGCCGGACTAGCGTGGGTCAGAATGAGCAGTTCTTC. Its translation is CASSRTSVGQNEQFF. The V gene is TRBV10-1, the J gene TRBJ2-1; TRBD2 agrees at 9 bases. CDR3 size: 15 residues. The ends lost 6 bases at V and 7 bases at J; junction bases unmatched: 10. Germline V gives CDR1 WNHNN, CDR2 SYGVQD (reference sequence).